This is a list of T cell receptor beta chains from one sample in a study of radiation and T cells in renal cell carcinoma. Some clones are missing from TCRdb's copy, which holds only in-frame ones; the method was immunoSEQ multiplex PCR. The repertoire includes 40,000 to 45,000 clones, over 80% of them detected once, and less than 35% sits in the top ten. This specimen was blood, taken from a patient whose treatment included radiotherapy and nephrectomy. The receptors were sampled from a woman aged 65 to 85 with renal cell carcinoma. Each CDR3 is given with its conserved first and last residue. D genes are given only for firm matches. The size of a clone is reported for some rows only, either as once, few or many, or as a class for expanded clones.

clone_size | j_call | v_call | d_call | cdr3_nt | cdr3_aa
NA | TRBJ1-2 | TRBV7-2 | TRBD1 | TGTGCCAGCAGCTTATCCCCGGACAGGGCGGGAGCTAACTATGGCTACACCTTC | CASSLSPDRAGANYGYTF
NA | TRBJ1-5 | TRBV7-3 | NA | TGTGCCAGCAGACGGGACGTCGTGTCTCATCAGCCCCAGCATTTT | CASRRDVVSHQPQHF
NA | TRBJ1-2 | TRBV27 | TRBD1 | TGTGCCAGCAAGCCAACTCCGGGACAGGGTCACTATGGCTACACCTTC | CASKPTPGQGHYGYTF
NA | TRBJ2-7 | TRBV2 | NA | TGTGCCAGCAGACAGGGCTACGAGCAGTACTTC | CASRQGYEQYF
NA | TRBJ2-7 | TRBV7-9 | NA | TGTGCCAGCAGACCGGGACCGAACCAACACGAGCAGTACTTC | CASRPGPNQHEQYF
NA | TRBJ1-2 | TRBV4-1 | NA | TGCGCCAGCAGCCAAGATAGGCAGGGGCCACCTGGTGGCTACACCTTC | CASSQDRQGPPGGYTF
NA | TRBJ2-7 | TRBV19 | TRBD1 | TGTGCCAGTAGTATGGGACAGAACTACGAGAAGTACTTC | CASSMGQNYEKYF
NA | TRBJ2-1 | TRBV6-5 | TRBD1 | TGTGCCAGCAGCCGAGGGACAGCCAATGAGCAGTTCTTC | CASSRGTANEQFF
NA | TRBJ2-7 | TRBV7-2 | TRBD2 | TGTGCCAGCAGCCCAGGACTAGCGGGTCCTCAGGGGTACTTC | CASSPGLAGPQGYF
NA | TRBJ2-7 | TRBV28 | NA | TGTGCCAGCAGTTTAGTTGCAGGGTCCCACGAGCAGTACTTC | CASSLVAGSHEQYF
NA | TRBJ2-5 | TRBV10-1 | TRBD1 | TGCGCCAGCAGTGAGTCCGGGACAGAAGAGACCCAGTACTTC | CASSESGTEETQYF
NA | TRBJ2-5 | TRBV7-6 | NA | TGTGCCAGCAGCTCGGACTGGACCGGGGAGACCCAGTACTTC | CASSSDWTGETQYF
few | TRBJ2-7 | TRBV5-6 | NA | TGTGCCAGCAGCTTGGAGACAAATCCCTACGAGCAGTACTTC | CASSLETNPYEQYF
few | TRBJ1-1 | TRBV9 | TRBD1 | TGTGCCAGCAGCGTGAGCCGGGACAGGGGAATGAACACTGAAGCTTTCTTT | CASSVSRDRGMNTEAFF
NA | TRBJ2-3 | TRBV13 | NA | TGTGCCAGCAGCTTAATGGGGGAAACTAGCACAGATACGCAGTATTTT | CASSLMGETSTDTQYF
NA | TRBJ2-3 | TRBV5-1 | TRBD2 | TGCGCCAGCAGCCGGGAGGGGCGCAGGGGAGGAGATACGCAGTATTTT | CASSREGRRGGDTQYF
NA | TRBJ2-3 | TRBV5-8 | NA | TGTGCCAGCAGTTCCAGGGCAGATACGCAGTATTTT | CASSSRADTQYF
NA | TRBJ1-5 | TRBV6-1 | NA | TGTGCCAGCAGTGAAGCGTACTCTCAGCCCCAGCATTTT | CASSEAYSQPQHF
NA | TRBJ2-7 | TRBV6-5 | TRBD2 | TGTGCCAGCAGTTACCGCGGGGGGTACGAGCAGTACTTC | CASSYRGGYEQYF
NA | TRBJ2-3 | TRBV27 | NA | TGTGCCAGCAGTTCCCGCACAGATACGCAGTATTTT | CASSSRTDTQYF
NA | TRBJ2-1 | TRBV7-2 | NA | TGTGCCAGCAGCCTAGTGGGCGGAAGCTCCTACAATGAGCAGTTCTTC | CASSLVGGSSYNEQFF
NA | TRBJ2-5 | TRBV5-1 | TRBD2 | TGCGCCAGCAGCAAGGTACTAGCGGGTCAAGAGACCCAGTACTTC | CASSKVLAGQETQYF
NA | TRBJ2-5 | TRBV6-6 | NA | TGTGCCAGCAGTTACTCGTTAGGGAATGAAGAGACCCAGTACTTC | CASSYSLGNEETQYF
NA | TRBJ2-7 | TRBV5-6 | NA | TGTGCCAGCAGCTTTGGGTTAGCCGGGGAGCAGTACTTC | CASSFGLAGEQYF
NA | TRBJ2-7 | TRBV19 | TRBD2 | TGTGCCAGTAGTAGGGCTAGCGGGAGCTCCTACGAGCAGTACTTC | CASSRASGSSYEQYF
NA | TRBJ2-4 | TRBV2 | NA | TGTGCCAGCAGTGAAGCGCCTGAGGGAGCCAAAAACATTCAGTACTTC | CASSEAPEGAKNIQYF
NA | TRBJ1-2 | TRBV29-1 | NA | TGCAGCGTCTTCTCGAACTATGGCTACACCTTC | CSVFSNYGYTF
once | TRBJ1-2 | TRBV9 | TRBD1 | TGTGCCAGCAGCGGAGGACAGGGGGCCGACTATGGCTACACCTTC | CASSGGQGADYGYTF
NA | TRBJ1-5 | TRBV19 | TRBD1 | TGTGCCAGTAGGCACCGGGACAGGGGCCAGCCCCAGCATTTT | CASRHRDRGQPQHF
NA | TRBJ2-6 | TRBV19 | NA | TGTGCCAGTAGTATGTATCCCCGGGGATTCAGCTCTGGGGCCAACGTCCTGACTTTC | CASSMYPRGFSSGANVLTF
NA | TRBJ1-4 | TRBV7-2 | NA | TGTGCCAGCAGCCAAGGGCGGTTTGAAAAACTGTTTTTT | CASSQGRFEKLFF
NA | TRBJ2-7 | TRBV2 | TRBD1 | TGTGCCAGCAGAGGGACAGGGTTCCGCTACGAGCAGTACTTC | CASRGTGFRYEQYF
once | TRBJ2-1 | TRBV29-1 | NA | TGCAGCGTTGATCAGGGCTACAATGAGCAGTTCTTC | CSVDQGYNEQFF
NA | TRBJ2-2 | TRBV5-6 | NA | TGTGCCAGCAGCTTATACACGAACACCGGGGAGCTGTTTTTT | CASSLYTNTGELFF
once | TRBJ2-3 | TRBV6-1 | TRBD1 | TGTGCCAGCAGTGAATTACCCGGGACAGGGTTTACAGATACGCAGTATTTT | CASSELPGTGFTDTQYF
once | TRBJ2-1 | TRBV29-1 | NA | TGCAGCGCCTCGAGCCTCCGGAGGGGCAATGAGCAGTTCTTC | CSASSLRRGNEQFF
few | TRBJ2-7 | TRBV9 | NA | TGTGCCAGCAGCCCCTACGAGCAGTACTTC | CASSPYEQYF
NA | TRBJ1-2 | TRBV4-2 | TRBD1 | TGTGCCAGCAGTGACAGGGGAGGCTATGGCTACACCTTC | CASSDRGGYGYTF
NA | TRBJ2-7 | TRBV7-2 | NA | TGTGCCAGCAGCTTATATGGGAGTCTAAGCTCCTACGAGCAGTACTTC | CASSLYGSLSSYEQYF
NA | TRBJ2-1 | TRBV10-3 | NA | TGTGCCATTCGGCCGAGTGGTGCGGGCGAGAATGAGCAGTTCTTC | CAIRPSGAGENEQFF
NA | TRBJ2-2 | TRBV9 | NA | TGTGCCAGCAGCGTTGGTAGCCAGAGTCTGAACACCGGGGAGCTGTTTTTT | CASSVGSQSLNTGELFF
few | TRBJ2-2 | TRBV29-1 | NA | TGCAGCGTTGACAGGGAGAACACCGGGGAGCTGTTTTTT | CSVDRENTGELFF
NA | TRBJ2-1 | TRBV29-1 | TRBD2 | TGCAGCGCCACTACTGGACTAGAGCTCAATGAGCAGTTCTTC | CSATTGLELNEQFF
NA | TRBJ1-2 | TRBV29-1 | NA | TGCAGCGCATCATCCGGGACCAGGGGAGGTTATGGCTACACCTTC | CSASSGTRGGYGYTF
NA | TRBJ2-4 | TRBV10-2 | NA | TGCGCCAGCAGTGAAACTCATCCCCTAGGAGGGAACAAAAACATTCAGTACTTC | CASSETHPLGGNKNIQYF
NA | TRBJ1-2 | TRBV7-9 | NA | TGTGCCAGCAGCTTAGGACAGAGCTCATATGGCTACACCTTC | CASSLGQSSYGYTF
NA | TRBJ2-1 | TRBV15 | TRBD1 | TGTGCCACCAGCAGAGATCCAGGACAGGGCGATGAGCAGTTCTTC | CATSRDPGQGDEQFF
NA | TRBJ2-7 | TRBV6-1 | NA | TGTGCCAGCAGTGAAGGGCAGGGCAGCTCCTACGAGCAGTACTTC | CASSEGQGSSYEQYF
NA | TRBJ2-1 | TRBV7-9 | TRBD2 | TGTGCCAGCAGCTTGGGGTTAGCGGGAGCCCCACAGTTCTTC | CASSLGLAGAPQFF
NA | TRBJ1-3 | TRBV5-6 | NA | TGTGCCAGCAGCTTAGGGCGATCAATCCTCTCTGGAAACACCATATATTTT | CASSLGRSILSGNTIYF
NA | TRBJ2-7 | TRBV6-1 | TRBD1 | TGTGCCAGCAGGGACAGGGGGGAATACGAGCAGTACTTC | CASRDRGEYEQYF
NA | TRBJ2-2 | TRBV19 | NA | TGTGCCAGTAAAGGGGGGGCGAACACCGGGGAGCTGTTTTTT | CASKGGANTGELFF
NA | TRBJ1-1 | TRBV9 | TRBD1 | TGTGCCAGCAGCGTAGGGATCAGGGACAGGGTTGCTTTCTTT | CASSVGIRDRVAFF
NA | TRBJ2-4 | TRBV4-1 | NA | TGCGCCAGCAGCCAAGATGGGGACAAGCGAGCCAAAAACATTCAGTACTTC | CASSQDGDKRAKNIQYF
NA | TRBJ2-7 | TRBV2 | NA | TGTGCCAGCAGTGAGAGCACAGGGAACTACGAGCAGTACTTC | CASSESTGNYEQYF
NA | TRBJ2-7 | TRBV7-9 | NA | TGTGCCAGCAGCTTAACGGAGACGGCCTACGAGCAGTACTTC | CASSLTETAYEQYF
NA | TRBJ2-7 | TRBV6-6 | NA | TGTGCCAGCGGCTCCTACGAGCAGTACTTC | CASGSYEQYF